This is a list of T cell receptor beta chains from one sample in a study of blood T cell repertoires in COVID-19. TCRdb's table, derived via immunoSEQ multiplex PCR, lists solely in-frame clones and lacks some. The table records over 70,000 clones, approximately 80% of them present only once. Sequenced material: peripheral blood. All receptors come from a woman in her fifties or sixties with acute or convalescent COVID-19. Each CDR3 is given with its conserved first and last residue. D genes are given only for firm matches. Expanded clones are given a class, and other clones once, few, many or no size at all.

d_call: NA; clone_size: NA; v_call: TRBV6-5; j_call: TRBJ1-1; cdr3_aa: CASRTLGGRAEAFF; cdr3_nt: TGTGCCAGCAGGACACTAGGGGGAAGGGCTGAAGCTTTCTTT
d_call: NA; clone_size: once; v_call: TRBV7-2; j_call: TRBJ2-1; cdr3_aa: CASSLRDFGYNEQFF; cdr3_nt: TGTGCCAGCAGCTTAAGAGATTTCGGCTACAATGAGCAGTTCTTC
d_call: TRBD2; clone_size: NA; v_call: TRBV19; j_call: TRBJ2-1; cdr3_aa: CASSIAGRLAGNNEQFF; cdr3_nt: TGTGCCAGTAGTATAGCCGGCCGGCTAGCGGGAAATAATGAGCAGTTCTTC
d_call: NA; clone_size: NA; v_call: TRBV29-1; j_call: TRBJ1-2; cdr3_aa: CSVGGVPGEGYTF; cdr3_nt: TGCAGCGTTGGGGGGGTTCCCGGGGAGGGCTACACCTTC
d_call: NA; clone_size: NA; v_call: TRBV19; j_call: TRBJ1-2; cdr3_aa: CASSIYHGVYGYTF; cdr3_nt: TGTGCCAGTAGTATATATCACGGGGTTTATGGCTACACCTTC
d_call: TRBD1; clone_size: NA; v_call: TRBV7-9; j_call: TRBJ1-2; cdr3_aa: CATQGAGGGYTF; cdr3_nt: TGTGCCACCCAGGGGGCAGGGGGTGGCTACACCTTC
d_call: NA; clone_size: NA; v_call: TRBV4-2; j_call: TRBJ2-7; cdr3_aa: CASSQGTGSFYEQYF; cdr3_nt: TGTGCCAGCAGCCAAGGAACAGGGAGCTTCTACGAGCAGTACTTC
d_call: NA; clone_size: NA; v_call: TRBV18; j_call: TRBJ1-2; cdr3_aa: CASSRDHGGGYTF; cdr3_nt: TGTGCCAGCTCACGGGACCACGGGGGTGGCTACACCTTC
d_call: NA; clone_size: NA; v_call: TRBV28; j_call: TRBJ1-2; cdr3_aa: CASSFPGAQGYGYTF; cdr3_nt: TGTGCCAGCAGTTTCCCAGGGGCTCAGGGCTATGGCTACACCTTC
d_call: NA; clone_size: NA; v_call: TRBV14; j_call: TRBJ1-2; cdr3_aa: CASSRDITYGYTF; cdr3_nt: TGTGCCAGCAGCCGGGACATAACCTATGGCTACACCTTC
d_call: TRBD2; clone_size: NA; v_call: TRBV2; j_call: TRBJ2-2; cdr3_aa: CASAWERESGELFF; cdr3_nt: TGTGCCAGCGCGTGGGAGCGGGAATCCGGGGAGCTGTTTTTT
d_call: NA; clone_size: few; v_call: TRBV30; j_call: TRBJ1-2; cdr3_aa: CAWSMGPGGYTF; cdr3_nt: TGTGCCTGGAGTATGGGGCCGGGCGGCTACACCTTC
d_call: TRBD1; clone_size: NA; v_call: TRBV6-5; j_call: TRBJ2-1; cdr3_aa: CASSTPGQGLFF; cdr3_nt: TGTGCCAGCAGCACCCCGGGACAGGGTTTATTCTTC
d_call: TRBD1; clone_size: NA; v_call: TRBV7-8; j_call: TRBJ1-2; cdr3_aa: CASSSFRGQGARSHYGYTF; cdr3_nt: TGTGCCAGCAGCTCGTTTAGGGGACAGGGGGCCAGAAGTCACTATGGCTACACCTTC
d_call: NA; clone_size: once; v_call: TRBV7-2; j_call: TRBJ1-2; cdr3_aa: CASSQTGSGVNYGYTF; cdr3_nt: TGTGCCAGCAGCCAAACGGGGAGCGGGGTGAACTATGGCTACACCTTC
d_call: NA; clone_size: NA; v_call: TRBV5-1; j_call: TRBJ1-1; cdr3_aa: CASSLGSNTEAFF; cdr3_nt: TGCGCCAGCAGCTTGGGTTCTAACACTGAAGCTTTCTTT
d_call: NA; clone_size: NA; v_call: TRBV5-6; j_call: TRBJ1-5; cdr3_aa: CASSLGLFNQPQHF; cdr3_nt: TGTGCCAGCAGCTTAGGACTCTTCAATCAGCCCCAGCATTTT
d_call: NA; clone_size: NA; v_call: TRBV7-3; j_call: TRBJ2-2; cdr3_aa: CASSLTAPTGELFF; cdr3_nt: TGTGCCAGCAGCTTGACAGCTCCAACCGGGGAGCTGTTTTTT
d_call: TRBD1; clone_size: NA; v_call: TRBV4-1; j_call: TRBJ1-1; cdr3_aa: CASSQGTGGITEAFF; cdr3_nt: TGCGCCAGCAGCCAAGGGACAGGGGGTATCACTGAAGCTTTCTTT
d_call: NA; clone_size: NA; v_call: TRBV6-5; j_call: TRBJ1-6; cdr3_aa: CASSSAAVYNSPLHF; cdr3_nt: TGTGCCAGCAGTTCCGCGGCGGTCTATAATTCACCCCTCCACTTT
d_call: NA; clone_size: NA; v_call: TRBV3-1/TRBV3-2; j_call: TRBJ1-1; cdr3_aa: CASSGAGGGTEAFF; cdr3_nt: TGTGCCAGCAGCGGAGCTGGCGGCGGCACTGAAGCTTTCTTT
d_call: NA; clone_size: NA; v_call: TRBV7-2; j_call: TRBJ1-2; cdr3_aa: CASSLPGNSYTF; cdr3_nt: TGTGCCAGCAGCTTACCAGGGAACAGCTACACCTTC
d_call: TRBD2; clone_size: NA; v_call: TRBV5-4; j_call: TRBJ2-3; cdr3_aa: CASSLGGGTVDTQYF; cdr3_nt: TGTGCCAGCAGCTTGGGGGGGGGTACAGTAGATACGCAGTATTTT
d_call: NA; clone_size: NA; v_call: TRBV30; j_call: TRBJ1-5; cdr3_aa: CAWTRGDGNQPQHF; cdr3_nt: TGTGCCTGGACCAGGGGTGATGGCAATCAGCCCCAGCATTTT
d_call: TRBD1; clone_size: NA; v_call: TRBV6-1; j_call: TRBJ1-4; cdr3_aa: CASSEYPGTGYEKLFF; cdr3_nt: TGTGCCAGCAGTGAATACCCCGGGACAGGGTATGAAAAACTGTTTTTT
d_call: NA; clone_size: NA; v_call: TRBV5-1; j_call: TRBJ1-2; cdr3_aa: CASSLSGPGPMGGYTF; cdr3_nt: TGCGCCAGCAGCTTGTCCGGGCCAGGGCCTATGGGAGGCTACACCTTC
d_call: NA; clone_size: once; v_call: TRBV10-3; j_call: TRBJ1-2; cdr3_aa: CAIRNRTGLGYTF; cdr3_nt: TGTGCCATCAGAAACCGAACAGGGCTGGGCTACACCTTC
d_call: TRBD1; clone_size: NA; v_call: TRBV6-5; j_call: TRBJ2-7; cdr3_aa: CASSQQGYEQYF; cdr3_nt: TGTGCCAGCAGTCAACAGGGGTACGAGCAGTACTTC
d_call: TRBD1; clone_size: NA; v_call: TRBV2; j_call: TRBJ1-1; cdr3_aa: CASSIGDRNTEAFF; cdr3_nt: TGTGCCAGCAGCATAGGGGACAGGAACACTGAAGCTTTCTTT
d_call: TRBD2; clone_size: NA; v_call: TRBV6-2/TRBV6-3; j_call: TRBJ2-1; cdr3_aa: CASSYSNLGGGRRYNEQFF; cdr3_nt: TGTGCCAGCAGTTACTCGAACCTCGGGGGCGGGAGGAGGTACAATGAGCAGTTCTTC
d_call: NA; clone_size: once; v_call: TRBV15; j_call: TRBJ1-5; cdr3_aa: CATSRDYSNQPQHF; cdr3_nt: TGTGCCACCAGCAGAGATTATAGCAATCAGCCCCAGCATTTT